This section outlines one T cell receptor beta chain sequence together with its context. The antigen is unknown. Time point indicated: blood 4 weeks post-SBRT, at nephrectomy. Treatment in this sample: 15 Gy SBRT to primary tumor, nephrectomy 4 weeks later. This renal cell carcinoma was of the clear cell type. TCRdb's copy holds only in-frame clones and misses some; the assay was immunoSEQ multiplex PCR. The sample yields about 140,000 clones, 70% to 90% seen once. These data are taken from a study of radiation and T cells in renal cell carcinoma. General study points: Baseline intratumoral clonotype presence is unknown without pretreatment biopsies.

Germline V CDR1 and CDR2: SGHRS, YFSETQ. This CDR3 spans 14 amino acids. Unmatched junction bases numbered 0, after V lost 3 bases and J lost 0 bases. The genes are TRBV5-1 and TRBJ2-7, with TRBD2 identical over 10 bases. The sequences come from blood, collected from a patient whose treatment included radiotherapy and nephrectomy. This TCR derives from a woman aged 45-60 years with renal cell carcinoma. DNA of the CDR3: TGCGCCAGCAGCTGGACTAGCGGCTCCTACGAGCAGTACTTC. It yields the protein CASSWTSGSYEQYF.